The clone carrying this TCR beta chain was detected many times. The antigen is unknown. The data are from a study of post-analysis software for immune sequencing data. Study-wide findings and caveats: TRBV segments more frequent in patients than in controls numbered five and included TRBV5-6, TRBV5-1 and TRBV20-1. Compared against controls, patients with multiple sclerosis displayed significantly lower normalized Chao1 diversity.

Germline lookup yields CDR1 SQVTM and CDR2 ANQGSEA. Trimming cost V 5 bases and J 0 bases; bases outside gene matches: 5. This CDR3 has 14 residues. Tagging with unique molecular identifiers was a feature of the TCR beta cDNA libraries. TCRdb re-derived calls from the PCR reads in MiXCR, one entry per CDR3 protein. The sample shows about 150,000 distinct CDR3 sequences, approximately 30% of them seen only once. This sequence was found in a girl aged 10-17 years with multiple sclerosis. Sequenced material: blood. This sequence joins TRBV29-1 and TRBJ2-7; 9 nucleotides line up with TRBD1. CDR3 DNA: TGCAGCGTTTACGGGACAGGGAGCTCCTACGAGCAGTACTTC. It specifies CSVYGTGSSYEQYF.